The 27 T cell receptor beta chains below were found in one sample sequenced in a study of blood T cell repertoires in COVID-19. Data came from immunoSEQ multiplex PCR; TCRdb stores just in-frame clones and leaves some out. The sample records around 300,000 clones, 70% to 90% being singletons. The sample consisted of peripheral blood. These receptors were taken from a woman aged 45-65 years with active or convalescent COVID-19.

The rearrangement links TRBV6-5 to TRBJ1-1; D gene uncertain. The CDR3 covers 14 residues. Germline V gene sequence: CDR1 MNHEY, CDR2 SVGAGI. Trimming stripped 5 bases from V and 1 base from J, with 11 bases between. CDR3 nucleotide sequence: TGTGCCAGCAGTCATACCGGAGGGAACACTGAAGCTTTCTTT. This translates into CASSHTGGNTEAFF.

CDR3 amino acids: CASSSSGIIYEQYF. CDR3 nucleotide sequence: TGTGCCAGCAGTTCCAGCGGGATAATCTACGAGCAGTACTTC. V and J are TRBV6-2 or TRBV6-3 and TRBJ2-7; 7 bases line up with TRBD2. J was trimmed by 3 bases and V by 4 bases; bases with no gene match: 6. CDR1 and CDR2 (germline): MNHEY, SVGEGT. CDR3 length equals 14 residues.

The V call is TRBV19, the J call TRBJ1-1, with 9 bases matching TRBD1. This CDR3 is built from 16 residues. Trimming removed 7 bases from V and 1 base from J; junction bases left unmatched: 10. Germline CDR1 reads LNHDA; CDR2 reads SQIVND (reference sequence). CDR3 sequence (DNA): TGTGCCAGTACCGGCTCTTGGGGACAGGGGAACACTGAAGCTTTCTTT. Translated, it gives CASTGSWGQGNTEAFF.

The chain links TRBV7-3 to TRBJ2-1, with 9 positions matching TRBD1. The germline gives CDR1 SGHTA, CDR2 FQGTGA. This CDR3 is 15 amino acids long. J was trimmed by 2 bases and V by 2 bases; bases with no gene match: 1. The chain's CDR3 is CASSLRDRAYNEQFF. DNA for the CDR3: TGTGCCAGCAGCTTACGGGACAGGGCCTACAATGAGCAGTTCTTC.

To note about this clone: The junction departs from germline at one end; a sequencing error may be responsible. Other DNA variants within this sample encode the same CDR3. The chain is built from TRBV4-2 and TRBJ1-5, with 8 bases that match TRBD1. The CDR3 loop spans 16 amino acids. The V gene's germline CDR1 is LGHNA and CDR2 YNFKEQ. CDR3 residues: CASSQEGSGGNQPQHF. The CDR3 nucleotides read TGTGCCAGCAGCCAAGAGGGTTCAGGGGGCAACCAGCCCCAGCATTTT.

The chain links TRBV10-3 to TRBJ2-7; D is possibly TRBD1 (6 bases). V lost 0 bases and J lost 0, with 6 bases in between. Germline-derived CDR1 and CDR2 are ENHRY and SYGVKD. This CDR3 region has 14 residues. In DNA form, the CDR3 reads TGTGCCATCAGTGAGTCAGGGGGCTCCTACGAGCAGTACTTC. Protein product: CAISESGGSYEQYF.

This sequence joins TRBV28 and TRBJ2-1, with no clear D. Trimming left V 4 bases short and J 0 bases short, with 4 bases between. The V gene's germline CDR1 is MDHEN and CDR2 SYDVKM. CDR3 length equals 13 residues. In nucleotides, the CDR3 is TGTGCCAGCAGTTCGAGCTCCTACAATGAGCAGTTCTTC. Translation gives CASSSSSYNEQFF.

The chain carries TRBV7-9 and TRBJ2-1; 9 nucleotides align to TRBD2. Trimming cost V 3 bases and J 0 bases; bases outside gene matches: 6. The CDR3 extends over 17 amino acids. Looked up from germline, CDR1 is SEHNR and CDR2 is FQNEAQ (reference sequence). The CDR3 coding sequence is TGTGCCAGCAGCTTCGGACTAGCGTACGTCTCCTACAATGAGCAGTTCTTC. Translation gives CASSFGLAYVSYNEQFF.

The chain couples TRBV10-3 to TRBJ2-1, with 11 bases identical to TRBD2. Germline V gene lookup returns CDR1 ENHRY and CDR2 SYGVKD. Trimming at V came to 2 bases and at J to 13 bases, leaving 4 bases not matched to a gene. The CDR3 is made up of 13 amino acids. The CDR3 sequence: CAISETSGRGQFF. CDR3 nucleotides: TGTGCCATCAGTGAGACTAGCGGGAGAGGACAGTTCTTC.

This clone has just one count. The genes are TRBV28 and TRBJ1-6, with 10 bases aligning to TRBD1. The CDR3 has 18 amino acids. Per germline, CDR1 MDHEN and CDR2 SYDVKM. V was pared by 6 bases and J by 3 bases, with 11 bases of the junction left unmatched. Here the CDR3 DNA reads TGTGCCAGCAGCCCTACCGGGACAGGGGTCCGCTATAATTCACCCCTCCACTTT. It encodes CASSPTGTGVRYNSPLHF.

The chain uses TRBV28 and TRBJ2-1, with D uncertain. CDR3 length equals 16 residues. V lost 2 bases, J lost 2 bases, and 13 bases lay in between. CDR1 and CDR2 from the germline V gene are MDHEN and SYDVKM. CDR3 protein: CASSLSALVPYNEQFF. The CDR3 coding sequence is TGTGCCAGCAGTTTAAGTGCGCTAGTCCCCTACAATGAGCAGTTCTTC. The complete variable domain, with remaining parts taken from reference TRBV28 and TRBJ2-1, reads DVKVTQSSRYLVKRTGEKVFLECVQDMDHENMFWYRQDPGLGLRLIYFSYDVKMKEKGDIPEGYSVSREKKERFSLILESASTNQTSMYLCASSLSALVPYNEQFFGPGTRLTVL.

The chain is built from TRBV5-1 and TRBJ2-2; 10 bases line up with TRBD1. The CDR3 length is 18 residues. The V segment lost 0 bases and the J segment 5 bases; nucleotides outside the gene matches: 10. The germline V gene encodes CDR1 SGHRS and CDR2 YFSETQ. The CDR3 bases are TGCGCCAGCAGCTTGGCCACGACAGGGGGCGCCAGGACCGGGGAGCTGTTTTTT. It encodes CASSLATTGGARTGELFF.

The CDR3 loop reads CASSQVLAGNEQYF. The CDR3 nucleotides read TGTGCCAGCAGCCAAGTACTAGCGGGAAACGAGCAGTACTTC. The rearrangement uses TRBV14 and TRBJ2-7; 10 bases align to TRBD2. The V and J ends lost 1 base and 5 bases, in that order; junction bases with no gene match: 2. From germline, CDR1 is SGHDN and CDR2 FVKESK. CDR3 length: 14 residues.

The CDR3 is CATGTSGSYNEQFF. The CDR3 coding sequence is TGTGCCACCGGGACTAGCGGGAGCTACAATGAGCAGTTCTTC. This chain uses TRBV6-5 with TRBJ2-1; 14 bases agree with TRBD2. V was pared by 10 bases and J by 3 bases, with 2 bases of the junction left unmatched. The CDR3 consists of 14 residues. CDR1 MNHEY and CDR2 SVGAGI come from the germline V gene.

The V and J genes are TRBV12-3 or TRBV12-4 and TRBJ1-2; unclear D gene. The CDR3 has 11 amino acids. Trimming shortened V by 1 base and J by 13 bases, and 10 bases separated the two germline ends. CDR3 protein: CASSLGEGGTF. CDR3 coding DNA: TGTGCCAGCAGTTTAGGCGAGGGAGGCACCTTC.

The J gene is TRBJ2-1, the V gene TRBV20-1, with D unresolved. The CDR3 extends over 11 amino acids. Germline V CDR1 and CDR2: DFQATT, SNEGSKA (reference sequence). In DNA, the CDR3 is TGCAGCGGCCGTCAGGACAATGAGCAGTTCTTC. Its translation is CSGRQDNEQFF.

The chain employs TRBV28 and TRBJ1-2; D is perhaps TRBD1 (6 bases). There are 15 residues in the CDR3. The germline CDR1 and CDR2 sequences are MDHEN and SYDVKM. V was cut by 6 bases and J by 8 bases, with 22 bases left in between. CDR3 residues: CASRITPSQGGGYTF. The DNA for the CDR3 is TGTGCCAGCAGAATTACACCATCACAGGGTGGCGGCTACACCTTC.

The gene calls are TRBV7-3 and TRBJ2-1, with D tentatively TRBD2 (5 bases). Germline V CDR1 and CDR2: SGHTA, FQGTGA. The CDR3 contains 16 residues. The ends were cut back, 3 bases at V and 0 bases at J, with 12 bases in the middle. CDR3 sequence: CASSFTIASSYNEQFF. The CDR3 coding sequence is TGTGCCAGCAGCTTCACAATAGCGAGCTCCTACAATGAGCAGTTCTTC.

The sample holds one count of this clone. The chain is built from TRBV5-5 and TRBJ1-6; D remains unclear. Trimming took off 0 bases at V and 8 bases at J, with 12 bases between the two ends. This CDR3 spans 15 amino acids. Germline lookup yields CDR1 SGHKS and CDR2 YYEKEE (reference sequence). The CDR3 spells CASSLELPGDSPLHF. The CDR3 region has the DNA TGTGCCAGCAGCTTGGAGCTCCCGGGAGATTCACCCCTCCACTTT.

V is TRBV7-9 and J is TRBJ1-2; 8 bases align to TRBD1. The CDR3 has 16 amino acids. V shed 1 base, J shed 7 bases, and the junction held 11 bases outside the gene matches. Germline V gene data show CDR1 as SEHNR and CDR2 as FQNEAQ (reference sequence). The CDR3 coding sequence is TGTGCCAGCAGCTTAGTATCGTTGCGTACAGGGGGTGGCTACACCTTC. Residues: CASSLVSLRTGGGYTF.

The chain links TRBV9 to TRBJ2-2; TRBD2 might be the D (5 bases). Germline CDR1 reads SGDLS; CDR2 reads YYNGEE. The CDR3 is made up of 16 amino acids. V lost 0 bases to trimming and J lost 2 bases, with 11 bases between them. This chain's CDR3 is CASSVEWRTNTGELFF. As DNA, the CDR3 is TGTGCCAGCAGCGTAGAATGGCGGACTAACACCGGGGAGCTGTTTTTT.

This clone was seen once. The chain recombines TRBV3-1 (or the pseudogene TRBV3-2) with TRBJ2-1; no clear D gene. The V gene's germline CDR1 is LGHDT and CDR2 YNNKEL (reference sequence). With 4 bases removed from V and 4 bases from J, the gap between germline ends came to 11 bases. The CDR3 runs 14 residues. CDR3 sequence reads: CASSLRTPYNEQFF. CDR3 DNA: TGTGCCAGCAGCCTTCGAACTCCTTACAATGAGCAGTTCTTC.

The gene calls are TRBV28 and TRBJ2-1, with D perhaps TRBD2 (7 bases). With 5 bases removed from V and 8 bases from J, the gap between germline ends came to 19 bases. The CDR3 has 15 amino acids. Germline V gene sequence: CDR1 MDHEN, CDR2 SYDVKM. This CDR3 is CASSGPRGGDHEQFF. In nucleotides, the CDR3 is TGTGCCAGCAGTGGTCCTAGGGGGGGTGATCATGAGCAGTTCTTC.

This clone was seen a handful of times. In DNA, the CDR3 is TGTGCCAGTATCCCCGTGCCGGGGGGCAGTAGGGGCTACACCTTC. As protein: CASIPVPGGSRGYTF. V is TRBV19 and J is TRBJ1-2, with D possibly TRBD1 on 6 matching bases. Germline lookup yields CDR1 LNHDA and CDR2 SQIVND (reference sequence). This CDR3 region has 15 residues. V dropped 7 bases and J dropped 8 bases, with 23 bases sitting between them.

The chain has TRBV10-3 and TRBJ2-1; 7 bases agree with TRBD2. The CDR3 has 16 amino acids. V shed 2 bases and J 8 bases; nucleotides not matched to a gene: 12. CDR1 and CDR2 (germline): ENHRY, SYGVKD. CDR3 bases: TGTGCCATCAGTGAGACGGGAGCGGGGAACAGGTATGAGCAGTTCTTC. It is translated as CAISETGAGNRYEQFF.

The V and J genes are TRBV29-1 and TRBJ1-3, with D tentatively TRBD1 (6 bases). The CDR3 has 14 amino acids. V was cut by 4 bases and J by 0 bases, with 10 bases left in between. The germline V gene has CDR1 SQVTM and CDR2 ANQGSEA. The CDR3 is CSVAQGFSGNTIYF. The CDR3 DNA follows: TGCAGCGTTGCCCAGGGGTTCTCTGGAAACACCATATATTTT.

The chain is built from TRBV5-1 and TRBJ1-1; 7 bases fit TRBD1. The CDR3 is 12 residues long. The ends lost 0 bases at V and 7 bases at J; junction bases unmatched: 0. CDR1 is SGHRS, CDR2 YFSETQ, per germline. The CDR3 sequence: CASSLGDSEAFF. For the CDR3, the DNA is TGCGCCAGCAGCTTGGGGGACAGTGAAGCTTTCTTT.